These 3 T cell receptor beta chains were all obtained from the same sample, sequenced in a study of blood T cell repertoires in COVID-19. The protocol was immunoSEQ multiplex PCR, while the TCRdb copy is restricted to in-frame clones and leaves out a portion. The top ten hold approximately 2.6% of the sample, which has about 42,000 clones, over 75% seen once. The sequenced sample was peripheral blood. The receptors were sampled from a human donor in a cohort sampled during active COVID-19.

The DNA for the CDR3 is TGTGCCAGCAGCTCCCAAGCGCCCTATGGCTACACCTTC. Its translation: CASSSQAPYGYTF. The chain joins TRBV11-2 to TRBJ1-2; D call uncertain. The V gene lost 4 bases and the J gene lost 4 bases, with 10 bases spanning the gap. Germline CDR1 and CDR2: SGHAT and FQNNGV. The length of the CDR3 is 13 residues.

The chain has TRBV20-1 and TRBJ2-3, with TRBD2 matching over 10 bases. This CDR3 is built from 14 residues. The V segment lost 3 bases and the J segment 5 bases; nucleotides outside the gene matches: 5. Germline assignment: CDR1 DFQATT and CDR2 SNEGSKA (reference sequence). DNA of the CDR3: TGCAGTGCTAGTTCTAGCGGGGGAGTAGATACGCAGTATTTT. The encoded protein is CSASSSGGVDTQYF.

The chain couples TRBV10-2 to TRBJ2-1; possible D gene TRBD1, 6 bases. The CDR3 contains 15 residues. Trimming removed 3 bases at V and 10 bases at J, with 19 bases between. CDR1 and CDR2 (germline): WSHSY, SAAADI. As DNA, the CDR3 is TGCGCCAGCAGTGATGTTGGGACAAATAATATGGAGCAGTTCTTC. Its protein product is CASSDVGTNNMEQFF.